This entry features one T cell receptor (beta chain) sequence. Its antigen is currently unknown. This CDR3 has 14 amino acids. V was clipped by 3 bases and J by 4 bases; unmatched bases: 3. Germline V CDR1 and CDR2: GTSNPN, SVGIG (reference sequence). The data were obtained in a study of T cell responses to AZD1222 COVID-19 vaccine. Sequenced by immunoSEQ multiplex PCR; TCRdb stores in-frame clones only, minus some. The sample shows 100,000 to 150,000 clones, 94% of them seen only once. Study results and limitations: Variant regions that are unmutated are reportedly the target of nearly half of spike-specific TCRs. An increase in Spike-specific TCR breadth and depth was observed after two AZD1222 doses.

The gene calls are TRBV30 and TRBJ2-7, with 13 bases aligning to TRBD2. The sequenced sample was peripheral blood, obtained on day 0 of AZD1222 vaccination. This receptor was identified in an adult in good health. The CDR3 sequence is CAWSVGLAGYEQYF. For the CDR3, the DNA is TGTGCCTGGAGCGTGGGACTAGCGGGATACGAGCAGTACTTC.